These T cell receptor beta chains were read from a single sample in a study of blood T cells in healthy people across ages. TCRdb processed the 5' RACE reads anew with MiXCR; each CDR3 protein has one entry. Of 800,000 to 950,000 distinct CDR3 sequences listed, just under 30% are singletons. This sample was shared with a second study, whose subject was T cells of mothers and their children.

The sequencing input was blood. The receptors stem from a woman in her forties in good health. Both conserved end residues are part of each CDR3. The order of the fields is V gene, clone size, D gene, J gene, CDR3 protein, CDR3 DNA. A D gene is named only where the DNA matches it firmly. Rows may omit the clone size; those that give it use once, few, many or a size class.

>TRBV18|many|-|TRBJ1-6
CASSRAQSGNSPLHF
TGTGCCAGCTCACGCGCCCAGAGTGGTAATTCACCCCTCCACTTT
>TRBV5-6|many|TRBD2|TRBJ2-5
CASSPTSGETQYF
TGTGCCAGCAGCCCTACTAGCGGAGAGACCCAGTACTTC
>TRBV29-1|few|TRBD1|TRBJ2-7
CSVEHRDSYEQYF
TGCAGCGTTGAGCACCGGGACAGCTACGAGCAGTACTTC
>TRBV20-1|many|-|TRBJ2-5
CSAVSTGLETQYF
TGCAGTGCTGTCAGTACAGGGTTAGAGACCCAGTACTTC
>TRBV20-1|few|TRBD2|TRBJ2-1
CSAHALAGGLNEQFF
TGCAGTGCCCATGCCCTAGCGGGGGGGCTCAATGAGCAGTTCTTC
>TRBV6-5|many|-|TRBJ1-2
CASRNGRTYGYTF
TGTGCCAGCAGAAATGGCAGGACATATGGCTACACCTTC
>TRBV27|few|-|TRBJ2-3
CASSLSGSLADTQYF
TGTGCCAGCAGTTTATCAGGGAGTTTAGCAGATACGCAGTATTTT
>TRBV9|few|-|TRBJ2-1
CASSVAEFGVSYEQFF
TGTGCCAGCAGCGTAGCTGAATTCGGGGTTTCCTACGAGCAGTTCTTC
>TRBV7-3|many|-|TRBJ2-7
CASSLMGGWAYEQYF
TGTGCCAGCAGCTTAATGGGGGGATGGGCCTACGAGCAGTACTTC
>TRBV9|many|-|TRBJ2-7
CASSPRVGASSYEQYF
TGTGCCAGCAGCCCTAGGGTGGGGGCCAGCTCCTACGAGCAGTACTTC
>TRBV11-2|many|TRBD2|TRBJ2-3
CASSAGGTTDTQYF
TGTGCCAGCAGCGCGGGGGGTACCACAGATACGCAGTATTTT
>TRBV2|-|TRBD1|TRBJ1-2
CASSSPGQESLGNYGYTF
TGTGCCAGCAGCTCACCGGGACAGGAGTCATTAGGAAACTATGGCTACACCTTC
>TRBV7-8|-|-|TRBJ2-7
CASSLADPARGAQYF
TGTGCCAGCAGCTTAGCGGATCCGGCTCGGGGTGCCCAGTACTTC
>TRBV15|once|-|TRBJ1-1
CATGRNWNTEAFF
TGTGCCACCGGCAGAAATTGGAACACTGAAGCTTTCTTT
>TRBV12-3/TRBV12-4|few|-|TRBJ1-5
CASSLWGSGDQPQHF
TGTGCCAGCAGTTTATGGGGGAGTGGGGATCAGCCCCAGCATTTT
>TRBV7-6|few|-|TRBJ2-5
CASNPGVRETQYF
TGTGCCAGCAACCCGGGGGTTAGGGAGACCCAGTACTTC
>TRBV21-1|-|-|TRBJ1-5
CASSKADAGCNQPQHF
TGTGCCAGCAGCAAAGCCGACGCGGGGTGCAATCAGCCCCAGCATTTT